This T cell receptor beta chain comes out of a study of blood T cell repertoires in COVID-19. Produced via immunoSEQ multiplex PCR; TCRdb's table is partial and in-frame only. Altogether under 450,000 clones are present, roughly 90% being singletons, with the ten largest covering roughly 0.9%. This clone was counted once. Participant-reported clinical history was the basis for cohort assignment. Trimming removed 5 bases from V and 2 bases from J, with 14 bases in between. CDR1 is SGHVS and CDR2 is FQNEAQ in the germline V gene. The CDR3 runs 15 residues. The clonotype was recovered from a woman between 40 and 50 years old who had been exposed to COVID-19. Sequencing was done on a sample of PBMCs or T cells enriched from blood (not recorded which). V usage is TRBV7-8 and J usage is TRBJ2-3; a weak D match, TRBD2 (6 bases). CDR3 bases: TGTGCCAGCAGCCCACGGGAGTCCGACACAGATACGCAGTATTTT. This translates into CASSPRESDTDTQYF. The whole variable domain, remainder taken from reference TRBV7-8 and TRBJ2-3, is GAGVSQSPRYKVAKRGQDVALRCDPISGHVSLFWYQQALGQGPEFLTYFQNEAQLDKSGLPSDRFFAERPEGSVSTLKIQRTQQEDSAVYLCASSPRESDTDTQYFGPGTRLTVL.